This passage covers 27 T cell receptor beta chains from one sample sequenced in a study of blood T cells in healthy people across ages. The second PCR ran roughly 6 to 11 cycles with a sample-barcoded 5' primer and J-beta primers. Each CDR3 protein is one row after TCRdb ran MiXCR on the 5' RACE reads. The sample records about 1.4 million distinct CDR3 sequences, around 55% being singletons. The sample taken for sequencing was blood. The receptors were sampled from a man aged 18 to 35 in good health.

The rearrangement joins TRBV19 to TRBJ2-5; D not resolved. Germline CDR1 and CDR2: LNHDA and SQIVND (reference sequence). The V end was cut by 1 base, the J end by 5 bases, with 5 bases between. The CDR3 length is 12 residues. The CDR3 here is CASSIGPETQYF. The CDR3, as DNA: TGTGCCAGTAGTATAGGGCCGGAGACCCAGTACTTC.

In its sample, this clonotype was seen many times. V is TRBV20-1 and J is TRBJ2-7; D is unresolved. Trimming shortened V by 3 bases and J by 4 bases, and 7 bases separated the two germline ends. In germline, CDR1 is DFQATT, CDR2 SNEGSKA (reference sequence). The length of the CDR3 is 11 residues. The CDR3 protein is CSASLVYEQYF. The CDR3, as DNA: TGCAGTGCTAGCCTAGTGTACGAGCAGTACTTC.

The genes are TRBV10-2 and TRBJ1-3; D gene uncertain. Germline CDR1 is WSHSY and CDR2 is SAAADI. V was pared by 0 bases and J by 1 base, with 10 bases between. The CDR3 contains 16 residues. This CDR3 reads CASSESARVSGNTIYF. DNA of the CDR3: TGCGCCAGCAGTGAGTCTGCTAGGGTGTCTGGAAACACCATATATTTT.

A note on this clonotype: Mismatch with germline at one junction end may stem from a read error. The CDR3 nucleotides read TGTAGTGCTAGGGGACTAGCGGGAGGGCCCAGCGACGAGCAGTACTTC. Encoded protein: CSARGLAGGPSDEQYF. The chain has TRBV20-1 and TRBJ2-7; 16 bases are shared with TRBD2. This CDR3 contains 16 residues. Germline V lookup: CDR1 DFQATT, CDR2 SNEGSKA (reference sequence).

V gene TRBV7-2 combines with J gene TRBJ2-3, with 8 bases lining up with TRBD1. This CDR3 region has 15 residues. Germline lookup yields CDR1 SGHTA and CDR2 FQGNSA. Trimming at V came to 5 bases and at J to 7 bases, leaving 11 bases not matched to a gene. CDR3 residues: CASSAQTGESHTQYF. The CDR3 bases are TGTGCCAGCAGCGCTCAGACAGGGGAATCGCATACGCAGTATTTT.

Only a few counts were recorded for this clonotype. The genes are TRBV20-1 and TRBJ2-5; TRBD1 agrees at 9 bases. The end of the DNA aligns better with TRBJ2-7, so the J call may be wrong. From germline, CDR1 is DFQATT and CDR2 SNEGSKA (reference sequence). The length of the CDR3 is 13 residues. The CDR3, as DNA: TGCAGTGCTGGAGCCGGGACAGGGAGCGAGCAGTACTTC. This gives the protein CSAGAGTGSEQYF.

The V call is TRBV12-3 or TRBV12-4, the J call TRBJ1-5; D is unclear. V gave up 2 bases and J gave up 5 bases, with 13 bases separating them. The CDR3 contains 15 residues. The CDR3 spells CASSLSSRSDQPQHF. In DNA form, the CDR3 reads TGTGCCAGCAGTTTATCGTCGAGGAGTGATCAGCCCCAGCATTTT.

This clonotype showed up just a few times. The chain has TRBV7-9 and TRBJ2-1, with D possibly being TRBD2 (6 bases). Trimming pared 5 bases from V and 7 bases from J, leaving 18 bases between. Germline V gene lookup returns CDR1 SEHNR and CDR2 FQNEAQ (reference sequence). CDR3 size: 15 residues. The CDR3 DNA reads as TGTGCCAGCAGCCCCCCGACTAGGGGCTCGAATGAGCAGTTCTTC. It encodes CASSPPTRGSNEQFF. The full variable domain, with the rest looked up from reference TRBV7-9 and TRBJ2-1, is DTGVSQNPRHKITKRGQNVTFRCDPISEHNRLYWYRQTLGQGPEFLTYFQNEAQLEKSRLLSDRFSAERPKGSFSTLEIQRTEQGDSAMYLCASSPPTRGSNEQFFGPGTRLTVL.

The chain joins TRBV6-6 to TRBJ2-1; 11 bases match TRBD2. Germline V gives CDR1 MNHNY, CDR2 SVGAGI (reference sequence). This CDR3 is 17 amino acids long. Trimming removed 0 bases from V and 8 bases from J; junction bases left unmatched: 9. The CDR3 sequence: CASSYSNQLAGAHEQFF. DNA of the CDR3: TGTGCCAGCAGTTACTCCAACCAACTAGCGGGAGCCCATGAGCAGTTCTTC.

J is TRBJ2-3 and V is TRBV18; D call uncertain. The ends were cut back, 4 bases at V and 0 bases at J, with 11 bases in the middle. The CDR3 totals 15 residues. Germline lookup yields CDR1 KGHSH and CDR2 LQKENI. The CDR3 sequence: CASSLGRTSTDTQYF. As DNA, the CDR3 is TGTGCCAGCTCACTAGGACGGACGAGCACAGATACGCAGTATTTT.

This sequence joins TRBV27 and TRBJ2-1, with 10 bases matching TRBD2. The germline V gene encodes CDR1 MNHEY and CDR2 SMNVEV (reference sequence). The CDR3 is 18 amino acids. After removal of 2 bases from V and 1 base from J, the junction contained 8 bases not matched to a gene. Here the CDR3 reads CASSLEGTSATSYNEQFF. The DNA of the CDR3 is TGTGCCAGCAGTTTAGAAGGGACTAGCGCCACGTCCTACAATGAGCAGTTCTTC.

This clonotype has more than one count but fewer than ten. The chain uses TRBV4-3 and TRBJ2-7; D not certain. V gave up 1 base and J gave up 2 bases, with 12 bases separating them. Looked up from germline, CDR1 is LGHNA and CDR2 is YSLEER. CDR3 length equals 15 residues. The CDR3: CASSQVYEPPYEQYF. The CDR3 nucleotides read TGCGCCAGCAGCCAAGTGTATGAGCCCCCCTACGAGCAGTACTTC.

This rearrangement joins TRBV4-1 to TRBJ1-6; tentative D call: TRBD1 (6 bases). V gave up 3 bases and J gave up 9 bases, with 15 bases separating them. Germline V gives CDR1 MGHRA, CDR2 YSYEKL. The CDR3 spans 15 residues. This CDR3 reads CASSHPDRLGSPLHF. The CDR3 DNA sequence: TGCGCCAGCAGCCATCCCGACAGGCTGGGTTCACCCCTCCACTTT.

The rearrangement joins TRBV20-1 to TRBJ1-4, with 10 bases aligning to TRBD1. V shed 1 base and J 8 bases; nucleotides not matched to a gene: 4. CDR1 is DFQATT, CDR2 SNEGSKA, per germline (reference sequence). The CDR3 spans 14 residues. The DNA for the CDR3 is TGCAGTGCTAGAGGGGACAGGGGCGTCGAAAAACTGTTTTTT. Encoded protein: CSARGDRGVEKLFF.

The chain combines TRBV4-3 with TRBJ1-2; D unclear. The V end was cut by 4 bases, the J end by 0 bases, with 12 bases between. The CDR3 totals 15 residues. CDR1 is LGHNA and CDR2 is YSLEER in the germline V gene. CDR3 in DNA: TGCGCCAGCAGCCGCCACCAACGAGCTAACTATGGCTACACCTTC. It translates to CASSRHQRANYGYTF.

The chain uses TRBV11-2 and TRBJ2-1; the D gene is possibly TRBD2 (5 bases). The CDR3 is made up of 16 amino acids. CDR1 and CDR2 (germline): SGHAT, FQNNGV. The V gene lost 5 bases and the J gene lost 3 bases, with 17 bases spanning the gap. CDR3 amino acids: CASSQGRGNGYNEQFF. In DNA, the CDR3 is TGTGCCAGCAGCCAAGGACGGGGAAATGGCTACAATGAGCAGTTCTTC.

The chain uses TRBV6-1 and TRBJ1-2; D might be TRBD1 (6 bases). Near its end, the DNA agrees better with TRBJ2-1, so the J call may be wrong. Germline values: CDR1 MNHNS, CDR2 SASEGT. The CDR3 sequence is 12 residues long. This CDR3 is CASSRIGGEQFF. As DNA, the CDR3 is TGTGCCAGCAGTCGGATAGGGGGTGAGCAGTTCTTC.

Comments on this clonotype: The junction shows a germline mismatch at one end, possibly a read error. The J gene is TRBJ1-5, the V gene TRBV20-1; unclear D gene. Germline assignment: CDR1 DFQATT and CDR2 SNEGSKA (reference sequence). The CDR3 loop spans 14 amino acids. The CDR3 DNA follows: TGCAGTGCTACAGGAGGCGTGGATCGTCAGCCTCAGCATTTT. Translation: CSATGGVDRQPQHF.

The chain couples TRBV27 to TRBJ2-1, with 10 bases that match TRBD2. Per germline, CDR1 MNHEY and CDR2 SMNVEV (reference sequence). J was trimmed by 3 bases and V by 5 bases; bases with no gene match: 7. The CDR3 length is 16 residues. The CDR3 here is CASSTVRTSGYNEQFF. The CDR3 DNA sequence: TGTGCCAGCAGTACAGTCCGGACTAGCGGCTACAATGAGCAGTTCTTC.

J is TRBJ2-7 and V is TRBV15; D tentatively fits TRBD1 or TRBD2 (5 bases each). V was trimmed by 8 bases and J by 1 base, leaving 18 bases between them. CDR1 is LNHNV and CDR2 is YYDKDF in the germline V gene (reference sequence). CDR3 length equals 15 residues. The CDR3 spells CATAGGGRTSYEQYF. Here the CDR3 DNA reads TGTGCCACCGCTGGGGGTGGGCGGACGTCCTACGAGCAGTACTTC. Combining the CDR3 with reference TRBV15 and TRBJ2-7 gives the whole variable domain DAMVIQNPRYQVTQFGKPVTLSCSQTLNHNVMYWYQQKSSQAPKLLFHYYDKDFNNEADTPDNFQSRRPNTSFCFLDIRSPGLGDTAMYLCATAGGGRTSYEQYFGPGTRLTVT.

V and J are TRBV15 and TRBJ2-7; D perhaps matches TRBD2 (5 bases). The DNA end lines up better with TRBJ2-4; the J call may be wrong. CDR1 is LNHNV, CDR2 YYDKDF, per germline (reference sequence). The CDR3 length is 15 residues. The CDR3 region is CATSTEGSAKNIQYF. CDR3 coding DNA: TGTGCCACCAGCACCGAGGGATCAGCCAAAAACATTCAGTACTTC.

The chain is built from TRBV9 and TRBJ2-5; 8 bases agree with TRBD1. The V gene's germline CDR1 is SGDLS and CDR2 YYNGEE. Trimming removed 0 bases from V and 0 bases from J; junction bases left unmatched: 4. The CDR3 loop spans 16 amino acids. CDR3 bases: TGTGCCAGCAGCGTAGGAACAGGGGGTGACCAAGAGACCCAGTACTTC. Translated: CASSVGTGGDQETQYF.

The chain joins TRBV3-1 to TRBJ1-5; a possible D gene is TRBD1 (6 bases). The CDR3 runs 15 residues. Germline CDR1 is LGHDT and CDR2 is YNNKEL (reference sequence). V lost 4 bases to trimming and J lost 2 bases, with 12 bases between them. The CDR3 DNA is TGTGCCAGCAGCCCCGGACAGAAACGCAATCAGCCCCAGCATTTT. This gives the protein CASSPGQKRNQPQHF.

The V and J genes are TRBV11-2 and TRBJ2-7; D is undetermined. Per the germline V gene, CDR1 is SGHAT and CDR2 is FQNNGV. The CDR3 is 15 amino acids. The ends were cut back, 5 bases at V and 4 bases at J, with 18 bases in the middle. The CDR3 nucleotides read TGTGCCAGCAGCCTCGTAGGACGGAGTCCATACGAGCAGTACTTC. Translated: CASSLVGRSPYEQYF.

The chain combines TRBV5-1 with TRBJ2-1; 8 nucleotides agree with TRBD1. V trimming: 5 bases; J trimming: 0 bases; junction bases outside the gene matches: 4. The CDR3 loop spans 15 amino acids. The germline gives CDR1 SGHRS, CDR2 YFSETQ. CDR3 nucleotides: TGCGCCAGCAGTCTGGACAGGGACTCCTACAATGAGCAGTTCTTC. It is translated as CASSLDRDSYNEQFF. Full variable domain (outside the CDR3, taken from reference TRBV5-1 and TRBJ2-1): KAGVTQTPRYLIKTRGQQVTLSCSPISGHRSVSWYQQTPGQGLQFLFEYFSETQRNKGNFPGRFSGRQFSNSRSEMNVSTLELGDSALYLCASSLDRDSYNEQFFGPGTRLTVL.

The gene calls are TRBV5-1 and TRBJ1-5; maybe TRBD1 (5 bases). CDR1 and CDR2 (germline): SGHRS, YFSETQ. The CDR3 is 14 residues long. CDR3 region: CPSDEGYSNQPQHF. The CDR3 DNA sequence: TGCCCAAGCGATGAGGGGTATAGCAATCAGCCCCAGCATTTT.

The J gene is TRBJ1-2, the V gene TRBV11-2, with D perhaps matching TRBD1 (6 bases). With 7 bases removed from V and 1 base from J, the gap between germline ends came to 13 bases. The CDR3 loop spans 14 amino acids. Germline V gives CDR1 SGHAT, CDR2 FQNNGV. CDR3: CASTYRTDNYGYTF. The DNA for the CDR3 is TGTGCCAGCACCTACCGGACAGATAACTATGGCTACACCTTC.